Below are 10 T cell receptor beta chains sequenced from a single sample in a study of identical twins. In TCRdb, the 5' RACE reads were re-called with MiXCR into one record per CDR3 protein. This table holds 1.5 million to 2 million distinct CDR3 sequences, 32% found once. Sequencing was performed on cord blood. These receptors all come from a newborn girl in good health.

At least ten counts were recorded for this clonotype. CDR3 nucleotide sequence: TGTGCCACTGACCGAGGGGGGAGCACAGATACGCAGTATTTT. Its translation is CATDRGGSTDTQYF. V is TRBV10-3 and J is TRBJ2-3, with D perhaps given as TRBD1 or TRBD2 (6 bases each). This CDR3 has 14 residues. CDR1 is ENHRY and CDR2 is SYGVKD in the germline V gene. Trimming stripped 10 bases from V and 0 bases from J, with 14 bases between.

The chain joins TRBV2 to TRBJ2-2; D not resolved. V was clipped by 1 base and J by 3 bases, with 12 bases between them. Germline CDR1 is SNHLY and CDR2 is FYNNEI. This CDR3 has 16 residues. The CDR3 loop reads CASSEVRVSYTGELFF. Here the CDR3 DNA reads TGTGCCAGCAGTGAAGTCCGGGTCTCCTACACCGGGGAGCTGTTTTTT.

V usage is TRBV7-2 and J usage is TRBJ1-3; no clear D. Deletions cut 8 bases from V and 0 bases from J, with 8 bases between. CDR1 and CDR2 (germline): SGHTA, FQGNSA. The CDR3 totals 13 residues. CDR3 nucleotides: TGTGCCAGCCGCCTAAGCTCTGGAAACACCATATATTTT. Translation: CASRLSSGNTIYF.

The genes are TRBV7-8 and TRBJ2-7; D may be TRBD1 (5 bases). V dropped 1 base and J dropped 5 bases, with 15 bases sitting between them. The V gene's germline CDR1 is SGHVS and CDR2 FQNEAQ. This CDR3 has 15 amino acids. Written as DNA, the CDR3 is TGTGCCAGCAGCTTAGTCCGCCAGGGCAGGGACGAGCAGTACTTC. As protein: CASSLVRQGRDEQYF.

Concerning this clonotype: Its ends do not fully match the called genes, so a read error is possible. The chain employs TRBV12-3 or TRBV12-4 and TRBJ2-3; 9 bases align to TRBD2. This CDR3 comprises 15 residues. This CDR3 is CASSFGTSSTDAQYF. DNA of the CDR3: TGTGCCAGCAGTTTCGGGACTAGCAGCACAGATGCGCAGTATTTT.

This clonotype was counted at least ten times. The chain couples TRBV24-1 to TRBJ2-1, with 13 bases identical to TRBD2. Germline CDR1 is KGHDR and CDR2 is SFDVKD. The CDR3 consists of 15 residues. V lost 3 bases and J lost 7; bases outside the gene matches: 2. The CDR3 loop reads CATSDPGLAGNEQFF. The CDR3 DNA reads as TGTGCCACCAGTGATCCGGGACTAGCGGGAAATGAGCAGTTCTTC.

V gene TRBV2 combines with J gene TRBJ2-7; TRBD2 might be the D (6 bases). CDR1 SNHLY and CDR2 FYNNEI come from the germline V gene. Trimming removed 6 bases at V and 7 bases at J, with 25 bases between. This CDR3 spans 16 amino acids. The CDR3 DNA is TGTGCCAGCAGACACGGACTAAGAGAAGGGTTCAATGAGCAGTACTTC. It yields the protein CASRHGLREGFNEQYF. Looking up the rest from reference TRBV2 and TRBJ2-7 gives the full variable domain: EPEVTQTPSHQVTQMGQEVILRCVPISNHLYFYWYRQILGQKVEFLVSFYNNEISEKSEIFDDQFSVERPDGSNFTLKIRSTKLEDSAMYFCASRHGLREGFNEQYFGPGTRLTVT.

The table lists this clonotype with a few counts. The chain is built from TRBV27 and TRBJ2-2; D unclear. The CDR3 extends over 13 amino acids. The V end lost 2 bases, the J end lost 4 bases, and 5 bases lay between the germline ends. The V gene's germline CDR1 is MNHEY and CDR2 SMNVEV (reference sequence). CDR3 loop: CASSLPFTGELFF. As DNA, the CDR3 is TGTGCCAGCAGTTTACCTTTCACCGGGGAGCTGTTTTTT.

Only a few counts were recorded for this clonotype. V is TRBV12-3 or TRBV12-4 and J is TRBJ2-6; 7 bases match TRBD2. The trim removed 3 bases at V and 4 bases at J, leaving 6 bases unmatched. The CDR3 is 16 amino acids. This chain's CDR3 is CASSFTSASGANVLTF. The CDR3 DNA reads TGTGCCAGCAGTTTTACTAGCGCCTCGGGGGCCAACGTCCTGACTTTC.

This chain uses TRBV6-6 with TRBJ1-4, with 8 bases fitting TRBD1. Trimming removed 7 bases from V and 7 bases from J; junction bases left unmatched: 8. This CDR3 is built from 14 residues. Looked up from germline, CDR1 is MNHNY and CDR2 is SVGAGI (reference sequence). CDR3 nucleotides: TGTGCCAGCATTTCGACAGGGGAAGGTGAAAAACTGTTTTTT. Its translation is CASISTGEGEKLFF.